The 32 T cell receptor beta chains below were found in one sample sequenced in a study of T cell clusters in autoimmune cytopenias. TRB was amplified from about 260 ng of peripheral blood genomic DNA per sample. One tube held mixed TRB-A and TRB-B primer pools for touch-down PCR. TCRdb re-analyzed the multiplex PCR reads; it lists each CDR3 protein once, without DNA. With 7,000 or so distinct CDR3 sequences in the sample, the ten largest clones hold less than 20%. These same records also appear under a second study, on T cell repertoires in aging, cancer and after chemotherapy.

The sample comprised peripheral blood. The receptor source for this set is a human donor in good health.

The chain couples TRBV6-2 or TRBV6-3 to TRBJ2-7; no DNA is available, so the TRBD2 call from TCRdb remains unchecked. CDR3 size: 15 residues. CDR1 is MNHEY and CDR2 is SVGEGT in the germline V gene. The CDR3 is CASSWIGGGAHEQYF.

The CDR3 loop reads CASSQDRGPYEQYF. The V gene is TRBV4-2, the J gene TRBJ2-7; TCRdb lists TRBD1, though no DNA is available to test this call. CDR1 is LGHNA, CDR2 YNFKEQ, per germline. This CDR3 has 14 residues.

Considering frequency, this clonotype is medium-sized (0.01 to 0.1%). The CDR3 here is CASSLGQGSYNSPLHF. V and J are TRBV12-3 or TRBV12-4 and TRBJ1-6; with no DNA, the TCRdb D assignment of TRBD1 cannot be verified. CDR3 length equals 16 residues.

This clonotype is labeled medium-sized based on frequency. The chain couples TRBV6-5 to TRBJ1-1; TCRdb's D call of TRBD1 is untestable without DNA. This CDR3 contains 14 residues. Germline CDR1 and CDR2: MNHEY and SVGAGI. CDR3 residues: CASSEWGENTEAFF.

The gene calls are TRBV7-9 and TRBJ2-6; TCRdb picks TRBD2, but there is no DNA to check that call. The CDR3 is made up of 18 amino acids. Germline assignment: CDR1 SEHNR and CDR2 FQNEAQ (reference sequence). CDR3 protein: CASSSRPGPAAGANVLTF.

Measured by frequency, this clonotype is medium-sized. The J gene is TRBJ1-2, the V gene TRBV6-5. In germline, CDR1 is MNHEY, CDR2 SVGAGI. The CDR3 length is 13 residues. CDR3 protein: CASSYRANYGYTF.

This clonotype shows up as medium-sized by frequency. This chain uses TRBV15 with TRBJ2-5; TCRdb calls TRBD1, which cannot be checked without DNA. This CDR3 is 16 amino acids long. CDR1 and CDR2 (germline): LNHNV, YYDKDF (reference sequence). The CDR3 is CATSRDGGDRQETQYF.

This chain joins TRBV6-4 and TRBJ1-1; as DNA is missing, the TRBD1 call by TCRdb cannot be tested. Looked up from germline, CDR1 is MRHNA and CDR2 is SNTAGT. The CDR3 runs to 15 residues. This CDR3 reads CASSDFGQGNTEAFF.

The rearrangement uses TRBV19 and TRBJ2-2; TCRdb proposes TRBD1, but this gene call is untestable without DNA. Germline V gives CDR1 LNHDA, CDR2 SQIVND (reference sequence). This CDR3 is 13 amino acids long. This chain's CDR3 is CASSIGGPGELFF.

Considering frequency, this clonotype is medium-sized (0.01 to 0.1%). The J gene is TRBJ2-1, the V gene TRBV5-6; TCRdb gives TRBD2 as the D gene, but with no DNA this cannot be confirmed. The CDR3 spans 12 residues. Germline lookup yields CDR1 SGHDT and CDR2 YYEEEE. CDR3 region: CASSLRSAGSFF.

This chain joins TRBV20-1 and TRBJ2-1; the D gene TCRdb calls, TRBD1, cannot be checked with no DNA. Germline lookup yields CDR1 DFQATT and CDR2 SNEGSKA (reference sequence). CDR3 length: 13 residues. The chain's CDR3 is CSGRQGAGNEQFF.

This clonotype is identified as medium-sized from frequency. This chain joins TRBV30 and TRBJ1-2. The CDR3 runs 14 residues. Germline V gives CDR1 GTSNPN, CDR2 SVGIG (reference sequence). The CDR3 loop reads CAWNDRLSVAGYTF.

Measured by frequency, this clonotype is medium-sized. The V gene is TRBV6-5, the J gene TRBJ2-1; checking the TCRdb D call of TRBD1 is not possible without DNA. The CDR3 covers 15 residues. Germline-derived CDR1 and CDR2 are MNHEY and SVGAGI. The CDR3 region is CASTPRDPSYNEQFF.

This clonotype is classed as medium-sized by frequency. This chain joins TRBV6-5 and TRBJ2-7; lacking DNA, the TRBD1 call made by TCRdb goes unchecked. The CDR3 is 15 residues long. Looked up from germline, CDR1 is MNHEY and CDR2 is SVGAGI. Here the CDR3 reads CASSYSGGGHYEQYF.

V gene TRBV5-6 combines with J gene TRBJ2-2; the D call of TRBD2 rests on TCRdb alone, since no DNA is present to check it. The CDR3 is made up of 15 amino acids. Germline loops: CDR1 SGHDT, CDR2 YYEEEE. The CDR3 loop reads CASSHTSRLAGELFF.

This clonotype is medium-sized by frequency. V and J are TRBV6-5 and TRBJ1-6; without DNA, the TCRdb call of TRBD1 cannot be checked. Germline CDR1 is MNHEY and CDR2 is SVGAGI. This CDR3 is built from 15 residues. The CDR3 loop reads CASSRTSGDNSPLHF.

CDR3 in amino acids: CATGTGTGFGNEQFF. The J gene is TRBJ2-1, the V gene TRBV24-1; the D gene TCRdb calls, TRBD1, cannot be checked with no DNA. Germline CDR1 and CDR2: KGHDR and SFDVKD. CDR3 length equals 15 residues.

This CDR3 is CSAKTGQSGGYTF. The J gene is TRBJ1-2, the V gene TRBV20-1; the TCRdb call, TRBD1, lacks DNA for checking. Germline-derived CDR1 and CDR2 are DFQATT and SNEGSKA (reference sequence). CDR3 length equals 13 residues.

The CDR3 loop is CASSLNPGQPNQPQHF. This rearrangement joins TRBV12-3 or TRBV12-4 to TRBJ1-5; TCRdb outputs TRBD1, but without DNA this stays unchecked. There are 16 residues in the CDR3.

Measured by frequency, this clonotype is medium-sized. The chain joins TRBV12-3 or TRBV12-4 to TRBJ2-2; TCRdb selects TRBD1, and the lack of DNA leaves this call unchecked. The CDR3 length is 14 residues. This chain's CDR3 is CASSLDRFTGELFF.

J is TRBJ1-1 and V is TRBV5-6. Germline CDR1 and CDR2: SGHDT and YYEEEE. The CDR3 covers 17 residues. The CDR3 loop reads CASSLGEVRRRNTEAFF.

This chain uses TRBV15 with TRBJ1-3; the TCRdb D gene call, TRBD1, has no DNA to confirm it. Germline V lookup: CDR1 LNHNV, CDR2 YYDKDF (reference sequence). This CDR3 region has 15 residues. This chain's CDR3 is CATSAGGGFGNTIYF.

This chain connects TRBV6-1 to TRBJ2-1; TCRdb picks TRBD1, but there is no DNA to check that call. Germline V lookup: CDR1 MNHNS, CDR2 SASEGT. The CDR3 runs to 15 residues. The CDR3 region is CASSDRGMEYNEQFF.

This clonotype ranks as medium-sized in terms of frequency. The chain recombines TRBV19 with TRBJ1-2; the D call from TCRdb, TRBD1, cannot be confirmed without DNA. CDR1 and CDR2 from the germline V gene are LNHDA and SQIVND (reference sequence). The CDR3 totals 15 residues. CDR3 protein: CASSIARDKSYGYTF.

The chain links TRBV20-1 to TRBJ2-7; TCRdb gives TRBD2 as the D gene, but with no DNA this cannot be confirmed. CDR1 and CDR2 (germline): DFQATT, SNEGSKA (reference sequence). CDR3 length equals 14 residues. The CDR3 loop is CSPRKVRAVNEQYF.

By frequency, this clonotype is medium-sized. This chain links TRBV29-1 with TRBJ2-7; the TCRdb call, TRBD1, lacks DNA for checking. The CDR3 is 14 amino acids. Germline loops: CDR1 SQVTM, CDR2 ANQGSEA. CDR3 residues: CSVEEGRQGGEQYF.

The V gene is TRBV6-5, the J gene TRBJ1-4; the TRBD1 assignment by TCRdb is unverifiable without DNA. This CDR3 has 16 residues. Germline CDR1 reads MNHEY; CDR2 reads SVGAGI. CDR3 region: CASRTINQGTNEKLFF.

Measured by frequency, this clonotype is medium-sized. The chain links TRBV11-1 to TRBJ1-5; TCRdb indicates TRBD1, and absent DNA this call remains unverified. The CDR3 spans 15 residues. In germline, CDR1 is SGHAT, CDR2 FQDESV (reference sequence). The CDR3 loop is CASSTGTGSNQPQHF. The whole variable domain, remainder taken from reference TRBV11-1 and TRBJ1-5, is EAEVAQSPRYKITEKSQAVAFWCDPISGHATLYWYRQILGQGPELLVQFQDESVVDDSQLPKDRFSAERLKGVDSTLKIQPAELGDSAMYLCASSTGTGSNQPQHFGDGTRLSIL.

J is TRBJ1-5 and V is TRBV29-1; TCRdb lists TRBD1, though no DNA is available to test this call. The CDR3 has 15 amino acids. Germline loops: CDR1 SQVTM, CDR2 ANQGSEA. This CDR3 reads CSLMGGQGPYQPQHF.

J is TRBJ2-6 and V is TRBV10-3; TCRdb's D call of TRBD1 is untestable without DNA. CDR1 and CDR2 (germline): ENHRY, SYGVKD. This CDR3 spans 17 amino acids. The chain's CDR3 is CAISESGTGVGANVLTF.

The CDR3 loop is CASSFRPLYEKLFF. The chain is built from TRBV27 and TRBJ1-4. CDR1 MNHEY and CDR2 SMNVEV come from the germline V gene (reference sequence). The length of the CDR3 is 14 residues.

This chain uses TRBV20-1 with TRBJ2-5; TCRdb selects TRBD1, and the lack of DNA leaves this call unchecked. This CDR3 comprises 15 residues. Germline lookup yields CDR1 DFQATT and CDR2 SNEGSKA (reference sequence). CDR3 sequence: CSAITGRHPGETQYF.